This T cell receptor (beta chain) comes out of a study of cytomegalovirus exposure and HLA in healthy donors. Study in general: Most donors, 80% to 90% of several hundred genotyped, fell in the Caucasian-associated ancestry cluster. Notes on the study in general: Investigators reported about 160 TCR beta chains as tied to cytomegalovirus.

Healthy bone marrow donors formed the donor group. The PCR employed 60 Vbeta primers together with 13 Jbeta primers. Some clones are missing from TCRdb's copy, which holds only in-frame ones; the method was immunoSEQ multiplex PCR. The sample shows about 150,000 clones, over 75% of them seen only once. Only a few counts were recorded for this clone. Its antigen is unknown. Input material: PBMCs. The source is a man younger than 40 in good health and CMV-seropositive.

The DNA for the CDR3 is TGTGCCAGCAGCCCCTTCGTCAGCGGGGAGCTGTTTTTT. This gives the protein CASSPFVSGELFF. The rearrangement uses TRBV7-9 and TRBJ2-2; D is unresolved. Germline V gene sequence: CDR1 SEHNR, CDR2 FQNEAQ (reference sequence). The CDR3 contains 13 residues. The V and J ends lost 5 bases and 7 bases respectively, with 11 bases between them.